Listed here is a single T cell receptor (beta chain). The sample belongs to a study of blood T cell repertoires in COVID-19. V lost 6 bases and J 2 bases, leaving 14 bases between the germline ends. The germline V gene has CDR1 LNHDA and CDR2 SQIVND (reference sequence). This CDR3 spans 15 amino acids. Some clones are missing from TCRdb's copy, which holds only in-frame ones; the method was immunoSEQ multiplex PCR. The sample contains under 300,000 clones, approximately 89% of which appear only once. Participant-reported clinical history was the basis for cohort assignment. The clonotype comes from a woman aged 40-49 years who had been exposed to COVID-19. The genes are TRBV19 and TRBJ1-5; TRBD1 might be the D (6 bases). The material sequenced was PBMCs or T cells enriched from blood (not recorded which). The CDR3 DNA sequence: TGTGCCAGTAGCGAAACAGGGATCGGCAATCAGCCCCAGCATTTT. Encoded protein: CASSETGIGNQPQHF.